This TCR beta chain was found in a study of STAT5B mutations in CD4+ large granular lymphocyte leukemia. Across the study: Among healthy donors, a particular HLA allele went with more CDR3 'QG' motifs. Whole-study findings and limits: Without HLA matching, higher CD4+ than CD8+ T-LGLL clonality could reflect small sample size.

Sequenced by immunoSEQ multiplex PCR; TCRdb stores in-frame clones only, minus some. The sample includes roughly 48,000 clones, around 70% of them seen just once. A note on this clone: What it recognizes is unknown.

There are 12 residues in the CDR3. CDR1 is MDHEN, CDR2 SYDVKM, per germline. V was trimmed by 8 bases and J by 3 bases, leaving 10 bases between them. The clonotype was recovered from a human donor in good health. The J gene is TRBJ1-2, the V gene TRBV28; D unclear. Sequencing input: CD4+ T cells from blood buffy coats. The CDR3 here is CASAQLDYGYTF. The CDR3 region has the DNA TGTGCCAGCGCACAACTGGACTATGGCTACACCTTC.